The next 29 T cell receptor beta chains were all read from a single sample in a study of CD8 T cells in ankylosing spondylitis. Overall study results and limits: Made up of about eight highly homologous variants, a TCR beta motif appeared characteristic of ankylosing spondylitis blood.

What these receptors recognize is not known. TCRdb re-called the 5' RACE reads through MiXCR, storing one row per CDR3 protein. The sample yields 670,000 or so distinct CDR3 sequences, under 20% seen once. The source material was blood, either unsorted or a sorted T cell fraction (not recorded which). The origin of the receptors is a male donor with ankylosing spondylitis.

V usage is TRBV7-9 and J usage is TRBJ2-1; 9 bases fit TRBD2. Germline values: CDR1 SEHNR, CDR2 FQNEAQ (reference sequence). With 3 bases clipped from V and 7 bases from J, the junction kept 4 bases outside the gene matches. This CDR3 is 14 amino acids long. CDR3 sequence reads: CASSFRGGENEQFF. CDR3 coding DNA: TGTGCCAGCAGCTTCCGCGGGGGGGAGAATGAGCAGTTCTTC.

This clonotype was found a few times. This chain joins TRBV12-3 or TRBV12-4 and TRBJ2-1; 9 bases are shared with TRBD1. J lost 2 bases, V lost 8 bases, and 10 bases had no gene match. The CDR3 loop spans 16 amino acids. As DNA, the CDR3 is TGTGCCAGCGGGATCTCCGGGACAGGGCCCTACAATGAGCAGTTCTTC. Amino acid sequence: CASGISGTGPYNEQFF.

This clonotype has ten or more counts. The V call is TRBV29-1, the J call TRBJ2-7; 8 nucleotides agree with TRBD2. The V gene's germline CDR1 is SQVTM and CDR2 ANQGSEA. Trimming cost V 6 bases and J 0 bases; bases outside gene matches: 7. The CDR3 totals 14 residues. The CDR3 sequence is CSVGIGTSSYEQYF. In DNA form, the CDR3 reads TGCAGCGTCGGAATCGGGACTAGCTCCTACGAGCAGTACTTC.

The V and J genes are TRBV5-4 and TRBJ2-1, with 9 bases identical to TRBD2. The CDR3 is 16 amino acids. Germline V CDR1 and CDR2: SGHNT, YYREEE (reference sequence). Losses at the gene ends were 0 bases for V and 7 bases for J; bases not matched to a gene: 8. The DNA for the CDR3 is TGTGCCAGCAGCTTGGATGCGGGAGGGCCGGCAAATGAGCAGTTCTTC. Encoded protein: CASSLDAGGPANEQFF.

A few counts support this clonotype. The chain is built from TRBV21-1 and TRBJ1-1. TRBV21-1 is a recognized pseudogene. The CDR3 extends over 10 amino acids. The CDR3 spells CASSKAGAFF. CDR3 DNA: TGTGCCAGCAGCAAAGCGGGAGCTTTCTTT.

The genes are TRBV7-2 and TRBJ1-2; D may be TRBD1 (5 bases). The CDR3 sequence is 16 residues long. The V gene's germline CDR1 is SGHTA and CDR2 FQGNSA. Trimming removed 1 base from V and 4 bases from J, with 16 bases in between. The DNA for the CDR3 is TGTGCCAGCAGCTTAGAGGGGACCTCCGGCGGCTATGGCTACACCTTC. This translates into CASSLEGTSGGYGYTF.

The chain joins TRBV7-8 to TRBJ1-1; D unresolved. CDR3 length: 14 amino acids. Trimming left V 0 bases short and J 1 base short, with 6 bases between. Germline V gene lookup returns CDR1 SGHVS and CDR2 FQNEAQ. The CDR3 nucleotides read TGTGCCAGCAGCTTAGCCAGATCGAACACTGAAGCTTTCTTT. Encoded protein: CASSLARSNTEAFF.

In its sample, this clonotype was seen a few times. The CDR3 here is CASSYSTGGLEGKNSPLHF. The CDR3 DNA is TGTGCCAGCAGTTACTCGACAGGGGGGTTGGAGGGTAAGAATTCACCCCTCCACTTT. The chain couples TRBV6-2 or TRBV6-3 to TRBJ1-6; 9 positions match TRBD1. The CDR3 is 19 amino acids. Unmatched junction bases numbered 13, after V lost 0 bases and J lost 7 bases. CDR1 is MNHEY and CDR2 is SVGEGT in the germline V gene.

This clonotype was observed a handful of times. The chain carries TRBV5-5 and TRBJ2-7; D may be TRBD2 (5 bases). The CDR3 runs 14 residues. CDR1 is SGHKS and CDR2 is YYEKEE in the germline V gene (reference sequence). The germline V and J ends were trimmed by 0 bases and 3 bases, with 10 bases remaining between them. CDR3 in DNA: TGTGCCAGCAGCTTGGGTGGCGCGGGCTACGAGCAGTACTTC. Translated, it gives CASSLGGAGYEQYF.

The chain carries TRBV2 and TRBJ2-3; 9 positions match TRBD1. This CDR3 has 14 amino acids. V was pared by 6 bases and J by 9 bases, with 10 bases of the junction left unmatched. Per the germline V gene, CDR1 is SNHLY and CDR2 is FYNNEI. CDR3 loop: CASRTGTGLGTQYF. CDR3 in DNA: TGTGCCAGCAGGACCGGGACAGGGCTCGGCACGCAGTATTTT.

J is TRBJ1-2 and V is TRBV28; tentatively, D is TRBD1 (5 bases). Trimming left V 8 bases short and J 6 bases short, with 25 bases between. CDR1 is MDHEN and CDR2 is SYDVKM in the germline V gene. The CDR3 totals 16 residues. CDR3: CASSEGGAMSSHGYTF. CDR3 nucleotide sequence: TGTGCCAGCTCCGAGGGAGGGGCTATGAGTTCCCATGGCTACACCTTC.

The chain links TRBV5-1 to TRBJ2-7; D uncertain. Germline V gene lookup returns CDR1 SGHRS and CDR2 YFSETQ. This CDR3 has 15 amino acids. V was trimmed by 5 bases and J by 0 bases, leaving 15 bases between them. The CDR3 DNA reads as TGCGCCAGCAGACGAACACTGGCCGCCTCCTACGAGCAGTACTTC. Translation gives CASRRTLAASYEQYF.

The chain recombines TRBV10-3 with TRBJ2-5; possible D gene TRBD1, 6 bases. The CDR3 extends over 13 amino acids. Trimming stripped 11 bases from V and 1 base from J, with 14 bases between. Germline CDR1 and CDR2: ENHRY and SYGVKD. In DNA form, the CDR3 reads TGTGCCGTCCAGGGGAAAGGCCAAGAGACCCAGTACTTC. This sequence encodes CAVQGKGQETQYF.

V is TRBV4-1 and J is TRBJ1-4, with TRBD1 identical over 9 bases. CDR3 length equals 19 residues. After removal of 2 bases from V and 0 bases from J, the junction contained 10 bases not matched to a gene. The germline CDR1 and CDR2 sequences are MGHRA and YSYEKL. The CDR3 sequence: CASSQLGTGYPPTNEKLFF. The CDR3 nucleotides are TGCGCCAGCAGCCAACTGGGGACAGGGTATCCCCCAACTAATGAAAAACTGTTTTTT.

The CDR3 region has the DNA TGCGCCAGCAGCCAAGAGTTGTGGCTACCGGTGCACAATGAGCAGTTCTTC. Residues: CASSQELWLPVHNEQFF. This chain uses TRBV4-1 with TRBJ2-1; D is unclear. Trimming stripped 0 bases from V and 5 bases from J, with 17 bases between. Germline V lookup: CDR1 MGHRA, CDR2 YSYEKL. This CDR3 has 17 amino acids.

The chain links TRBV5-1 to TRBJ1-1, with D tentatively TRBD1 (5 bases). Trimming pared 4 bases from V and 7 bases from J, leaving 26 bases between. Germline CDR1 SGHRS, CDR2 YFSETQ. The CDR3 totals 17 residues. In DNA, the CDR3 is TGCGCCAGCAGCCCGGATCTAGGAGTGAGCAGGGCGGGTGAAGCTTTCTTT. It specifies CASSPDLGVSRAGEAFF.

This chain links TRBV12-3 or TRBV12-4 with TRBJ1-2; 7 nucleotides align to TRBD1. The ends lost 7 bases at V and 7 bases at J; junction bases unmatched: 12. The CDR3 length is 14 residues. CDR3 bases: TGTGCCAGCAATCCAAGAGAGGGGGCGGGTGGCTACACCTTC. The encoded protein is CASNPREGAGGYTF.

This clonotype was seen only a few times. The chain couples TRBV6-1 to TRBJ2-3, with TRBD2 matching over 8 bases. The CDR3 runs to 14 residues. V shed 7 bases, J shed 6 bases, and the junction held 9 bases outside the gene matches. CDR1 is MNHNS, CDR2 SASEGT, per germline. The CDR3 DNA reads as TGTGCCAGCACCCTCGGGGGGGCGGCGGATACGCAGTATTTT. Its translation is CASTLGGAADTQYF.

This clonotype came up a few times. The J gene is TRBJ1-4, the V gene TRBV29-1, with 8 positions matching TRBD1. This CDR3 contains 11 residues. V lost 6 bases, J lost 14 bases, and 8 bases stayed unmatched. In germline, CDR1 is SQVTM, CDR2 ANQGSEA. The CDR3 reads CSVDTGGVLFF. The CDR3, as DNA: TGCAGCGTCGATACAGGGGGAGTTCTGTTTTTT.

The chain links TRBV5-1 to TRBJ2-5, with D possibly being TRBD2 (5 bases). This CDR3 is built from 15 residues. Looked up from germline, CDR1 is SGHRS and CDR2 is YFSETQ. Trimming removed 5 bases from V and 5 bases from J, with 19 bases in between. CDR3 region: CASRLWAKGSETQYF. Here the CDR3 DNA reads TGCGCCAGCAGGCTGTGGGCTAAAGGGAGCGAGACCCAGTACTTC.

This clonotype was seen more than once but under ten times. The V call is TRBV29-1, the J call TRBJ1-1; the D gene is possibly TRBD1 (6 bases). The V gene lost 4 bases and the J gene lost 7 bases, with 19 bases spanning the gap. Germline CDR1 is SQVTM and CDR2 is ANQGSEA. The CDR3 totals 14 residues. The CDR3 here is CSVVGARVRSEAFF. As DNA, the CDR3 is TGCAGCGTTGTGGGGGCGAGGGTTCGTAGTGAAGCTTTCTTT.

This clonotype was counted a few times. The genes are TRBV20-1 and TRBJ1-2, with 8 nucleotides matching TRBD1. After removal of 6 bases from V and 1 base from J, the junction contained 7 bases not matched to a gene. Germline V gene lookup returns CDR1 DFQATT and CDR2 SNEGSKA (reference sequence). The CDR3 runs 14 residues. As DNA, the CDR3 is TGCAGTGCGGCTCGGACAGGGATTAACTATGGCTACACCTTC. Its protein is CSAARTGINYGYTF.

This clonotype was seen many times. The chain couples TRBV5-6 to TRBJ2-7, with 9 bases aligning to TRBD1. CDR3 length: 18 amino acids. Germline CDR1 is SGHDT and CDR2 is YYEEEE. J lost 3 bases, V lost 1 base, and 14 bases had no gene match. DNA for the CDR3: TGTGCCAGCAGCTTGATATTCCCCGGGACAGGGAGTGGCTACGAGCAGTACTTC. It translates to CASSLIFPGTGSGYEQYF. Combining the CDR3 with reference TRBV5-6 and TRBJ2-7 gives the whole variable domain DAGVTQSPTHLIKTRGQQVTLRCSPKSGHDTVSWYQQALGQGPQFIFQYYEEEERQRGNFPDRFSGHQFPNYSSELNVNALLLGDSALYLCASSLIFPGTGSGYEQYFGPGTRLTVT.

This clonotype was picked up a small number of times. The rearrangement uses TRBV6-1 and TRBJ2-2; D is ambiguous. The germline V gene encodes CDR1 MNHNS and CDR2 SASEGT. V was clipped by 6 bases and J by 3 bases, with 11 bases between them. The CDR3 length is 14 residues. This CDR3 is CASRPVGDTGELFF. Here the CDR3 DNA reads TGTGCCAGCAGGCCCGTAGGTGACACCGGGGAGCTGTTTTTT.

This clonotype came up many times. The chain has TRBV20-1 and TRBJ1-1, with unresolved D. Germline V gene lookup returns CDR1 DFQATT and CDR2 SNEGSKA (reference sequence). The CDR3 has 16 residues. V was pared by 0 bases and J by 0 bases, with 14 bases between. This CDR3 reads CSARDLDLPMNTEAFF. The CDR3 region has the DNA TGCAGTGCTAGAGACTTGGACCTCCCAATGAACACTGAAGCTTTCTTT.

This chain joins TRBV5-1 and TRBJ2-1; D tentatively reads TRBD1 or TRBD2 (5 bases each). Trimming took off 4 bases at V and 2 bases at J, with 16 bases between the two ends. This CDR3 has 16 residues. Germline assignment: CDR1 SGHRS and CDR2 YFSETQ. CDR3 sequence (DNA): TGCGCCAGCAGCCTAGGGACCGCTAGTCCCTACAATGAGCAGTTCTTC. Its protein product is CASSLGTASPYNEQFF.

V gene TRBV12-3 or TRBV12-4 combines with J gene TRBJ1-3; D is possibly TRBD1 (6 bases). The CDR3 contains 16 residues. Trimming cost V 5 bases and J 0 bases, with 14 bases left between them. CDR3 sequence: CASSEWGALSGNTIYF. The CDR3 DNA is TGTGCCAGCAGTGAGTGGGGGGCACTCTCTGGAAACACCATATATTTT.

This clonotype came up a few times. The V call is TRBV5-1, the J call TRBJ1-2; D may be TRBD1 (6 bases). V lost 4 bases to trimming and J lost 0 bases, with 16 bases between them. CDR1 and CDR2 from the germline V gene are SGHRS and YFSETQ. The CDR3 is made up of 16 amino acids. CDR3 region: CASSPRGQTPNYGYTF. The CDR3 DNA reads as TGCGCCAGCAGCCCCAGAGGACAGACTCCTAACTATGGCTACACCTTC.

The CDR3 coding sequence is TGTGCCAGCAGCAACACTGCCGGGGTCGGAAACACCATATATTTT. It specifies CASSNTAGVGNTIYF. This chain links TRBV9 with TRBJ1-3; the D is unclear. Germline loops: CDR1 SGDLS, CDR2 YYNGEE. The CDR3 is made up of 15 amino acids. The V end was cut by 4 bases, the J end by 4 bases, with 15 bases between.